This is a list of T cell receptor beta chains from one sample in a study of blood T cell repertoires in COVID-19. TCRdb's copy holds only in-frame clones and misses some; the assay was immunoSEQ multiplex PCR. The sample has nearly 80,000 clones, 82% seen once. The sequencing input was peripheral blood. All receptors derive from a woman in her sixties or seventies with acute or convalescent COVID-19. The CDR3 runs from the conserved cysteine through the conserved F or W. The order of the fields is V gene, D gene, J gene, clone size, CDR3 protein, CDR3 DNA. A D gene is named only where the DNA matches it firmly. Expanded clones get a size class; other rows say once, few or many, or leave the size out.

V gene: TRBV5-4; D gene: NA; J gene: TRBJ2-1; clone size: NA; CDR3 protein: CASSFAGGSEQFF; CDR3 DNA: TGTGCCAGCAGCTTTGCAGGGGGGTCCGAGCAGTTCTTC
V gene: TRBV5-1; D gene: TRBD2; J gene: TRBJ2-5; clone size: NA; CDR3 protein: CASSKAGTQETQYF; CDR3 DNA: TGCGCCAGCAGCAAAGCGGGGACCCAAGAGACCCAGTACTTC
V gene: TRBV6-1; D gene: NA; J gene: TRBJ1-1; clone size: NA; CDR3 protein: CASSEETRRRAFF; CDR3 DNA: TGTGCCAGCAGTGAAGAAACGAGGCGGAGGGCTTTCTTT
V gene: TRBV3-1/TRBV3-2; D gene: TRBD1; J gene: TRBJ2-5; clone size: NA; CDR3 protein: CASRLRTGRETQYF; CDR3 DNA: TGTGCCAGCAGGCTTAGGACAGGGCGAGAGACCCAGTACTTC
V gene: TRBV20-1; D gene: TRBD2; J gene: TRBJ2-1; clone size: NA; CDR3 protein: CSASPPSGVSNEQFF; CDR3 DNA: TGCAGTGCTAGTCCTCCTAGCGGGGTATCCAATGAGCAGTTCTTC
V gene: TRBV30; D gene: NA; J gene: TRBJ1-1; clone size: NA; CDR3 protein: CARVSGDHTEAFF; CDR3 DNA: TGTGCCCGGGTTTCAGGGGATCACACTGAAGCTTTCTTT
V gene: TRBV6-5; D gene: TRBD1; J gene: TRBJ1-1; clone size: NA; CDR3 protein: CASSLGQGAWGTEAFF; CDR3 DNA: TGTGCCAGCAGTTTGGGACAGGGGGCTTGGGGCACTGAAGCTTTCTTT
V gene: TRBV2; D gene: NA; J gene: TRBJ1-5; clone size: once; CDR3 protein: CASSPRTGNQPQHF; CDR3 DNA: TGTGCCAGCAGTCCCCGTACAGGCAATCAGCCCCAGCATTTT
V gene: TRBV6-5; D gene: NA; J gene: TRBJ1-5; clone size: NA; CDR3 protein: CASRVLAGVNQPQHF; CDR3 DNA: TGTGCCAGCAGGGTCCTGGCAGGCGTCAATCAGCCCCAGCATTTT
V gene: TRBV7-9; D gene: NA; J gene: TRBJ2-3; clone size: NA; CDR3 protein: CASSLEGPGTDTQYF; CDR3 DNA: TGTGCCAGCAGCTTAGAGGGGCCGGGCACAGATACGCAGTATTTT
V gene: TRBV3-1/TRBV3-2; D gene: TRBD2; J gene: TRBJ2-5; clone size: NA; CDR3 protein: CASSQYKGTSGRGSEETQYF; CDR3 DNA: TGTGCCAGCAGCCAATACAAAGGGACTAGCGGGAGAGGGTCGGAAGAGACCCAGTACTTC
V gene: TRBV2; D gene: TRBD1; J gene: TRBJ2-7; clone size: few; CDR3 protein: CASSLGQALYQYF; CDR3 DNA: TGTGCCAGCAGTCTGGGACAGGCTTTGTATCAGTACTTC
V gene: TRBV11-2; D gene: NA; J gene: TRBJ1-1; clone size: NA; CDR3 protein: CASSRLTGTNTEAFF; CDR3 DNA: TGTGCCAGCAGCCGCCTAACAGGCACGAACACTGAAGCTTTCTTT
V gene: TRBV19; D gene: NA; J gene: TRBJ2-1; clone size: NA; CDR3 protein: CASSIFLQRSNNEQFF; CDR3 DNA: TGTGCCAGTAGTATTTTTCTCCAGCGGTCTAACAATGAGCAGTTCTTC
V gene: TRBV4-2; D gene: NA; J gene: TRBJ2-2; clone size: NA; CDR3 protein: CASSPRLVGTGELFF; CDR3 DNA: TGTGCCAGCAGCCCTAGACTAGTCGGAACCGGGGAGCTGTTTTTT
V gene: TRBV2; D gene: NA; J gene: TRBJ2-7; clone size: few; CDR3 protein: CATQQGSYEQYF; CDR3 DNA: TGTGCCACCCAACAGGGCTCCTACGAGCAGTACTTC
V gene: TRBV19; D gene: TRBD1; J gene: TRBJ1-2; clone size: NA; CDR3 protein: CASSTAPTGAYGYTF; CDR3 DNA: TGTGCCAGTAGTACCGCCCCGACAGGGGCCTATGGCTACACCTTC
V gene: TRBV7-2; D gene: NA; J gene: TRBJ2-2; clone size: NA; CDR3 protein: CASSFQGTLPPGELFF; CDR3 DNA: TGTGCCAGCAGCTTTCAGGGTACCCTTCCTCCCGGGGAGCTGTTTTTT
V gene: TRBV7-9; D gene: TRBD1; J gene: TRBJ1-2; clone size: few; CDR3 protein: CASSSTSQGTAYGYTF; CDR3 DNA: TGTGCCAGCAGCTCTACCTCACAGGGGACAGCTTATGGCTACACCTTC
V gene: TRBV7-2; D gene: NA; J gene: TRBJ1-5; clone size: NA; CDR3 protein: CASRRGLNQPQHF; CDR3 DNA: TGTGCCTCCCGGCGGGGACTCAATCAGCCCCAGCATTTT
V gene: TRBV29-1; D gene: NA; J gene: TRBJ1-1; clone size: NA; CDR3 protein: CSVEDQFTEAFF; CDR3 DNA: TGCAGCGTTGAAGATCAGTTCACTGAAGCTTTCTTT
V gene: TRBV19; D gene: NA; J gene: TRBJ1-2; clone size: NA; CDR3 protein: CASSMEATGYTF; CDR3 DNA: TGTGCCAGTAGTATGGAGGCCACTGGCTACACCTTC
V gene: TRBV2; D gene: NA; J gene: TRBJ2-7; clone size: NA; CDR3 protein: CASTAEGAAYEQYF; CDR3 DNA: TGTGCCAGCACTGCGGAAGGGGCCGCCTACGAGCAGTACTTC
V gene: TRBV6-5; D gene: NA; J gene: TRBJ1-5; clone size: NA; CDR3 protein: CASTTGGGRLPQHF; CDR3 DNA: TGTGCCAGCACTACGGGAGGGGGGCGCCTTCCCCAGCATTTT
V gene: TRBV2; D gene: TRBD1; J gene: TRBJ2-4; clone size: NA; CDR3 protein: CASSGDRNIQYF; CDR3 DNA: TGTGCCAGCAGCGGGGACAGAAACATTCAGTACTTC
V gene: TRBV15; D gene: NA; J gene: TRBJ2-3; clone size: NA; CDR3 protein: CATSGGPQYPAQYF; CDR3 DNA: TGTGCCACCAGCGGAGGCCCTCAGTACCCAGCGCAGTATTTT
V gene: TRBV6-5; D gene: NA; J gene: TRBJ1-1; clone size: NA; CDR3 protein: CASSVTQGTEAFF; CDR3 DNA: TGTGCCAGCAGCGTAACACAGGGCACTGAAGCTTTCTTT
V gene: TRBV5-1; D gene: NA; J gene: TRBJ2-2; clone size: NA; CDR3 protein: CASSSATNTGELFF; CDR3 DNA: TGCGCCAGCAGCTCCGCGACAAACACCGGGGAGCTGTTTTTT
V gene: TRBV28; D gene: NA; J gene: TRBJ2-2; clone size: NA; CDR3 protein: CASRGDSNTGELFF; CDR3 DNA: TGTGCCAGCAGGGGGGACTCGAACACCGGGGAGCTGTTTTTT
V gene: TRBV18; D gene: NA; J gene: TRBJ1-3; clone size: NA; CDR3 protein: CASSPRWIGQTAGNTIYF; CDR3 DNA: TGTGCCAGCTCACCTCGGTGGATAGGTCAGACTGCTGGAAACACCATATATTTT
V gene: TRBV4-1; D gene: NA; J gene: TRBJ2-7; clone size: NA; CDR3 protein: CASSQGLTTFYEQYF; CDR3 DNA: TGCGCCAGCAGCCAAGGACTTACGACGTTTTACGAGCAGTACTTC
V gene: TRBV7-3; D gene: TRBD2; J gene: TRBJ2-2; clone size: NA; CDR3 protein: CASSFLGTSGAGELFF; CDR3 DNA: TGTGCCAGCAGCTTCCTCGGGACTAGTGGGGCCGGGGAGCTGTTTTTT
V gene: TRBV9; D gene: TRBD2; J gene: TRBJ2-2; clone size: NA; CDR3 protein: CASSAFRTSPVSSNTGELFF; CDR3 DNA: TGTGCCAGCAGCGCCTTCAGGACTAGCCCCGTTAGCTCGAACACCGGGGAGCTGTTTTTT
V gene: TRBV27; D gene: NA; J gene: TRBJ1-1; clone size: few; CDR3 protein: CASSLIAGVPNTEAFF; CDR3 DNA: TGTGCCAGCAGTTTGATTGCGGGGGTACCGAACACTGAAGCTTTCTTT
V gene: TRBV10-1; D gene: NA; J gene: TRBJ1-2; clone size: NA; CDR3 protein: CASSESRVDGYTF; CDR3 DNA: TGCGCCAGCAGTGAGTCGAGGGTCGATGGCTACACCTTC
V gene: TRBV15; D gene: TRBD1; J gene: TRBJ2-2; clone size: NA; CDR3 protein: CATSRDRADTGELFF; CDR3 DNA: TGTGCCACCAGCCGGGACAGGGCTGATACCGGGGAGCTGTTTTTT
V gene: TRBV5-4; D gene: NA; J gene: TRBJ1-4; clone size: NA; CDR3 protein: CASSSAGINEKLFF; CDR3 DNA: TGTGCCAGCAGCTCGGCAGGGATTAATGAAAAACTGTTTTTT
V gene: TRBV6-5; D gene: NA; J gene: TRBJ1-6; clone size: NA; CDR3 protein: CASSLRVTQSPLHF; CDR3 DNA: TGTGCCAGCAGCCTGAGGGTCACACAGTCACCCCTCCACTTT
V gene: TRBV2; D gene: TRBD1; J gene: TRBJ2-2; clone size: NA; CDR3 protein: CASSRTGQNTGELFF; CDR3 DNA: TGTGCCAGCAGTCGGACAGGACAGAACACCGGGGAGCTGTTTTTT
V gene: TRBV2; D gene: TRBD2; J gene: TRBJ2-1; clone size: NA; CDR3 protein: CASSAGTSMGNEQFF; CDR3 DNA: TGTGCCAGCAGCGCTGGGACTAGCATGGGCAATGAGCAGTTCTTC
V gene: TRBV5-1; D gene: TRBD1; J gene: TRBJ2-7; clone size: NA; CDR3 protein: CASSSGTGRYEQYF; CDR3 DNA: TGCGCCAGCAGCTCCGGGACAGGGAGATACGAGCAGTACTTC
V gene: TRBV6-1; D gene: NA; J gene: TRBJ1-4; clone size: few; CDR3 protein: CASSEVGGERLFF; CDR3 DNA: TGTGCCAGCAGTGAAGTGGGGGGGGAGAGGCTGTTTTTT